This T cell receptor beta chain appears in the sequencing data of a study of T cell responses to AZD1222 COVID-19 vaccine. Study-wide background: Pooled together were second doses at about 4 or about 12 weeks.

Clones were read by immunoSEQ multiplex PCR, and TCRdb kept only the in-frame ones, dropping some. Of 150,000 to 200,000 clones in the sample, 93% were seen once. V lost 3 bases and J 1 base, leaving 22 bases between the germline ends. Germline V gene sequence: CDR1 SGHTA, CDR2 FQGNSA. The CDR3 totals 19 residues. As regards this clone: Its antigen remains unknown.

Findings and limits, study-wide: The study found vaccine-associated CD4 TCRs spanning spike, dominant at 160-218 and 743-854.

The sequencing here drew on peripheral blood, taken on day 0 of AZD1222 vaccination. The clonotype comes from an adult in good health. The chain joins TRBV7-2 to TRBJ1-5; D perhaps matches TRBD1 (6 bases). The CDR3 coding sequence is TGTGCCAGCAGCTTGGCAACAGGGTTGGAGGTGGTGAGCAATCAGCCCCAGCATTTT. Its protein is CASSLATGLEVVSNQPQHF.